These T cell receptor beta chains were read from a single sample in a study of blood T cell repertoires in COVID-19. The data were produced by immunoSEQ multiplex PCR, yet TCRdb's version contains in-frame clones alone and is incomplete. The data show approximately 240,000 clones, about 85% seen once. Sequenced material: peripheral blood. The receptors derive from a woman younger than 30 who had recovered from COVID-19. CDR3s include the opening cysteine and the closing phenylalanine or tryptophan. Each record gives: CDR3 DNA, CDR3 protein, J gene, V gene, D gene, clone size. D genes are given only for firm matches. Size is omitted from some rows. Given values are once, few, many or a class for expanded clones.

CDR3nt: TGTGCCAGCTCACCCGGACAGGGGGCTTCTTTACTCTACGAGCAGTACTTC
CDR3aa: CASSPGQGASLLYEQYF
j_gene: TRBJ2-7
v_gene: TRBV18
d_gene: TRBD1
abundance: -

CDR3nt: TGTGCCAGCAGCTTAGACAGTCCGATCCCGAGCTCCTACAATGAGCAGTTCTTC
CDR3aa: CASSLDSPIPSSYNEQFF
j_gene: TRBJ2-1
v_gene: TRBV7-6
d_gene: -
abundance: -

CDR3nt: TGTGCCATCATTGGAACCAACGGGGAGCAGTACTTC
CDR3aa: CAIIGTNGEQYF
j_gene: TRBJ2-7
v_gene: TRBV10-3
d_gene: -
abundance: -

CDR3nt: TGCAGTTATAAAAGGGGTGTTGGCACCGGGGAGCTGTTTTTT
CDR3aa: CSYKRGVGTGELFF
j_gene: TRBJ2-2
v_gene: TRBV29-1
d_gene: -
abundance: -

CDR3nt: TGTGCCAGCAGCGTTACGCCGGGGGAGAGCACTGAAGCTTTCTTT
CDR3aa: CASSVTPGESTEAFF
j_gene: TRBJ1-1
v_gene: TRBV9
d_gene: -
abundance: once

CDR3nt: TGCGCCAGCAGCCCTCAGCGGGAGTTCGAGACCCAGTACTTC
CDR3aa: CASSPQREFETQYF
j_gene: TRBJ2-5
v_gene: TRBV5-1
d_gene: TRBD2
abundance: once

CDR3nt: TGTGCCAGCAGCAAGACAAGTTATGGCTACACCTTC
CDR3aa: CASSKTSYGYTF
j_gene: TRBJ1-2
v_gene: TRBV3-1/TRBV3-2
d_gene: -
abundance: -

CDR3nt: TGTGCCAGCAGCTTCCGAGGGACTAGCGGGAGTGGTGAGCAGTACTTC
CDR3aa: CASSFRGTSGSGEQYF
j_gene: TRBJ2-7
v_gene: TRBV9
d_gene: TRBD2
abundance: -

CDR3nt: TGTGCCAGCAGCCAAAGGAGGGATTTCCCTGAAGCTTTCTTT
CDR3aa: CASSQRRDFPEAFF
j_gene: TRBJ1-1
v_gene: TRBV3-1/TRBV3-2
d_gene: -
abundance: -

CDR3nt: TGCGCCAGCAGCCGGGGGGAATCCTACAATGAGCAGTTCTTC
CDR3aa: CASSRGESYNEQFF
j_gene: TRBJ2-1
v_gene: TRBV4-3
d_gene: -
abundance: -

CDR3nt: TGTGCCAGCAGTGCCGGGACTACGAACACCGGGGAGCTGTTTTTT
CDR3aa: CASSAGTTNTGELFF
j_gene: TRBJ2-2
v_gene: TRBV28
d_gene: TRBD2
abundance: -

CDR3nt: TGCAGCGTTGGGTTTTCAGGGGCTGGGGCCAACGTCCTGACTTTC
CDR3aa: CSVGFSGAGANVLTF
j_gene: TRBJ2-6
v_gene: TRBV29-1
d_gene: -
abundance: -

CDR3nt: TGTGCCAGCAGTGAGTCCGGCACCGGGGAGCTGTTTTTT
CDR3aa: CASSESGTGELFF
j_gene: TRBJ2-2
v_gene: TRBV2
d_gene: -
abundance: -

CDR3nt: TGTGCCAGCAGCCCTGACAGGGGGCGGGAGACCCAGTACTTC
CDR3aa: CASSPDRGRETQYF
j_gene: TRBJ2-5
v_gene: TRBV2
d_gene: TRBD1
abundance: -

CDR3nt: TGTGCCAGCAGCTTGTACTCCCCTGGAAACACCATATATTTT
CDR3aa: CASSLYSPGNTIYF
j_gene: TRBJ1-3
v_gene: TRBV5-4
d_gene: -
abundance: -

CDR3nt: TGTGCCAGCAGTACGGACAGGGGCGACCAAGAGACCCAGTACTTC
CDR3aa: CASSTDRGDQETQYF
j_gene: TRBJ2-5
v_gene: TRBV28
d_gene: TRBD1
abundance: -

CDR3nt: TGTGCCAGCAGCGAACCCGATCGGGCAGGGGGCATCAACACTGAAGCTTTCTTT
CDR3aa: CASSEPDRAGGINTEAFF
j_gene: TRBJ1-1
v_gene: TRBV21-1
d_gene: -
abundance: -

CDR3nt: TGCGCCAGCAGCCCCGAACTAGTTGTAGTTTCGAATGAGCAGTTCTTC
CDR3aa: CASSPELVVVSNEQFF
j_gene: TRBJ2-1
v_gene: TRBV4-3
d_gene: -
abundance: -

CDR3nt: TGTGCCAGCAGCCCCGGACAGGGGTCTTACGAGCAGTACTTC
CDR3aa: CASSPGQGSYEQYF
j_gene: TRBJ2-7
v_gene: TRBV11-1
d_gene: TRBD1
abundance: -

CDR3nt: TGTGCCTGGCTCTTAGGGGGGCTAGCGGGAGTAGGTGACTACAATGAGCAGTTCTTC
CDR3aa: CAWLLGGLAGVGDYNEQFF
j_gene: TRBJ2-1
v_gene: TRBV30
d_gene: TRBD2
abundance: -

CDR3nt: TGCGCCAGCAGCTTGGCCGGGATCCACGAGCAGTACTTC
CDR3aa: CASSLAGIHEQYF
j_gene: TRBJ2-7
v_gene: TRBV5-1
d_gene: -
abundance: -

CDR3nt: TGTGCCAGCAGCGCAGGGAACTATGGCTACACCTTC
CDR3aa: CASSAGNYGYTF
j_gene: TRBJ1-2
v_gene: TRBV9
d_gene: -
abundance: once

CDR3nt: TGTGCCACCAGGGGACAGGGTGTAGCTGGCACTGAAGCTTTCTTT
CDR3aa: CATRGQGVAGTEAFF
j_gene: TRBJ1-1
v_gene: TRBV24-1
d_gene: TRBD1
abundance: -

CDR3nt: TGTGCTTCAACGTACAGGTCCAATGAGCAGTTCTTC
CDR3aa: CASTYRSNEQFF
j_gene: TRBJ2-1
v_gene: TRBV25-1
d_gene: -
abundance: few

CDR3nt: TGCGCCAGCAGCCAATTATTCGGACAGGGGGCTTCGGACTATGGCTACACCTTC
CDR3aa: CASSQLFGQGASDYGYTF
j_gene: TRBJ1-2
v_gene: TRBV4-3
d_gene: TRBD1
abundance: -

CDR3nt: TGCAGCGTTGTGCGGACTGAAGCTTTCTTT
CDR3aa: CSVVRTEAFF
j_gene: TRBJ1-1
v_gene: TRBV29-1
d_gene: -
abundance: -

CDR3nt: TGTGCCTGGAGTCTGACTGCAGAAGCTTTCTTT
CDR3aa: CAWSLTAEAFF
j_gene: TRBJ1-1
v_gene: TRBV30
d_gene: -
abundance: -

CDR3nt: TGTGCCAGCAGCTTATCCGAGGGCCCTGAAAAACTGTTTTTT
CDR3aa: CASSLSEGPEKLFF
j_gene: TRBJ1-4
v_gene: TRBV11-2
d_gene: -
abundance: few

CDR3nt: TGTGCCAGCAGACCGCCCAGCGACCCCACAGATACGCAGTATTTT
CDR3aa: CASRPPSDPTDTQYF
j_gene: TRBJ2-3
v_gene: TRBV9
d_gene: -
abundance: -

CDR3nt: TGTGCCAGTAGTAGGGCGGGACAGGGACTCAATCAGCCCCAGCATTTT
CDR3aa: CASSRAGQGLNQPQHF
j_gene: TRBJ1-5
v_gene: TRBV19
d_gene: TRBD1
abundance: -

CDR3nt: TGTGCCAGCAGCTTGTCCCTTAGCGGGAGGGCAGGGGAGCAGTACTTC
CDR3aa: CASSLSLSGRAGEQYF
j_gene: TRBJ2-7
v_gene: TRBV5-4
d_gene: TRBD2
abundance: -